These 18 T cell receptor beta chains share one sample of origin, sequenced in a study of T-cell memory formation after mild COVID-19. Via MiXCR, TCRdb re-called the 5' RACE reads, giving one row per CDR3 protein. Of 310,000 or so distinct CDR3 sequences in the sample, around a sixth are singletons; the top ten hold 22%. Material for sequencing was PBMCs or a T cell subset sorted from them (not recorded which). These receptors all come from a man aged 18-30 years who had mild COVID-19 (a few samples of this study predate the infection). Cell type and time point are not known.

This chain connects TRBV5-1 to TRBJ2-3, with D uncertain. V was pared by 7 bases and J by 1 base, with 10 bases between. Per the germline V gene, CDR1 is SGHRS and CDR2 is YFSETQ. The CDR3 loop spans 13 amino acids. The CDR3 loop reads CASRQSGTDTQYF. For the CDR3, the DNA is TGCGCCAGCCGCCAGTCAGGCACAGATACGCAGTATTTT.

The chain recombines TRBV12-3 or TRBV12-4 with TRBJ2-1, with D perhaps TRBD1 (5 bases). V dropped 8 bases and J dropped 6 bases, with 14 bases sitting between them. This CDR3 has 13 amino acids. CDR3 protein: CASANQGGNEQFF. DNA for the CDR3: TGTGCCAGCGCTAACCAGGGTGGCAATGAGCAGTTCTTC.

This clonotype turned up a few times. The chain carries TRBV7-9 and TRBJ2-3, with 7 bases fitting TRBD1. The CDR3 sequence is 13 residues long. The V and J ends lost 2 bases and 5 bases, in that order; junction bases with no gene match: 1. Germline V gene data show CDR1 as SEHNR and CDR2 as FQNEAQ (reference sequence). The CDR3 reads CASSLQGVDTQYF. Written as DNA, the CDR3 is TGTGCCAGCAGCTTACAGGGGGTAGATACGCAGTATTTT.

The chain is built from TRBV7-2 and TRBJ2-3, with 8 nucleotides matching TRBD2. The trim removed 5 bases at V and 4 bases at J, leaving 5 bases unmatched. The CDR3 sequence is 14 residues long. Germline CDR1 and CDR2: SGHTA and FQGNSA. The CDR3 sequence: CASSLWTSSDTQYF. The DNA of the CDR3 is TGTGCCAGCAGCCTTTGGACTAGCTCAGATACGCAGTATTTT.

The chain employs TRBV4-2 and TRBJ1-4; TRBD1 aligns across 10 bases. V gave up 0 bases and J gave up 7 bases; unmatched junction bases: 5. Looked up from germline, CDR1 is LGHNA and CDR2 is YNFKEQ. The CDR3 length is 16 residues. For the CDR3, the DNA is TGTGCCAGCAGCCAAGATTGGGGACAGGGGACTGAAAAACTGTTTTTT. Its protein product is CASSQDWGQGTEKLFF.

This clonotype was seen more than once but under ten times. The chain employs TRBV4-1 and TRBJ1-2, with D uncertain. V was shortened by 1 base and J by 4 bases, with 10 bases between the two germline ends. CDR3 length: 14 amino acids. The germline V gene encodes CDR1 MGHRA and CDR2 YSYEKL. This chain's CDR3 is CASSQGPIPYGYTF. The DNA for the CDR3 is TGCGCCAGCAGCCAAGGACCTATCCCCTATGGCTACACCTTC.

The chain combines TRBV18 with TRBJ1-1, with D possibly being TRBD1 (5 bases). Trimming removed 4 bases from V and 1 base from J, with 13 bases in between. This CDR3 has 15 residues. Germline V gene lookup returns CDR1 KGHSH and CDR2 LQKENI. The CDR3 nucleotides read TGTGCCAGCTCACGCATACAGGATGAGAACACTGAAGCTTTCTTT. The encoded protein is CASSRIQDENTEAFF.

V is TRBV7-9 and J is TRBJ2-5, with 8 bases lining up with TRBD2. The CDR3 totals 12 residues. V trimming: 8 bases; J trimming: 6 bases; junction bases outside the gene matches: 5. Germline V lookup: CDR1 SEHNR, CDR2 FQNEAQ (reference sequence). The CDR3 loop reads CASSGGPKTQYF. Here the CDR3 DNA reads TGTGCCAGCTCGGGGGGGCCCAAGACCCAGTACTTC.

This clonotype showed up many times. The chain recombines TRBV9 with TRBJ1-1; 9 nucleotides line up with TRBD1. The CDR3 sequence is 15 residues long. Germline V CDR1 and CDR2: SGDLS, YYNGEE. J gave up 8 bases and V 3 bases, and 11 bases lay outside the gene matches. The CDR3 DNA is TGTGCCAGCAGCGAACCCCCCGGGACAGGGTCGGAAGCTTTCTTT. Translated: CASSEPPGTGSEAFF.

This chain joins TRBV7-9 and TRBJ2-7, with D unresolved. V was trimmed by 3 bases and J by 2 bases, leaving 8 bases between them. This CDR3 has 13 amino acids. Looked up from germline, CDR1 is SEHNR and CDR2 is FQNEAQ (reference sequence). CDR3 sequence: CASSFGVAYEQYV. CDR3 nucleotides: TGTGCCAGCAGCTTTGGGGTGGCCTACGAGCAGTACGTC.

This clonotype was seen only a few times. CDR3: CASSVNPGQIQETQYF. The CDR3 nucleotides read TGTGCCAGCAGCGTCAACCCGGGACAAATCCAAGAGACCCAGTACTTC. The chain carries TRBV5-5 and TRBJ2-5; D is perhaps TRBD1 (6 bases). V lost 4 bases to trimming and J lost 1 base, with 17 bases between them. The germline gives CDR1 SGHKS, CDR2 YYEKEE (reference sequence). The CDR3 totals 16 residues.

In its sample, this clonotype was seen many times. The V and J genes are TRBV15 and TRBJ2-7; 10 positions agree with TRBD2. J was trimmed by 4 bases and V by 5 bases; bases with no gene match: 14. This CDR3 has 17 residues. Germline loops: CDR1 LNHNV, CDR2 YYDKDF (reference sequence). The CDR3 DNA reads as TGTGCCACCAGCTTTCTACAGTCCGGGACTAGCGAGTACGAGCAGTACGTC. It codes for CATSFLQSGTSEYEQYV.

The V gene is TRBV29-1, the J gene TRBJ1-5; tentative D call: TRBD1 (5 bases). Germline lookup yields CDR1 SQVTM and CDR2 ANQGSEA. This CDR3 contains 13 residues. V was cut by 3 bases and J by 1 base, with 7 bases left in between. The CDR3 nucleotides read TGCAGCGTTGAGGGGGGGAGCAATCAGCCCCAGCATTTT. Residues: CSVEGGSNQPQHF.

The table lists this clonotype with a few counts. This chain joins TRBV4-1 and TRBJ1-2, with D tentatively TRBD1 (5 bases). The CDR3 covers 16 residues. V was clipped by 3 bases and J by 5 bases, with 19 bases between them. Germline CDR1 and CDR2: MGHRA and YSYEKL. CDR3 nucleotides: TGCGCCAGCAGCCAGGCATGGCAGGGCCCTGGGTATGGCTACACCTTC. This encodes CASSQAWQGPGYGYTF.

V is TRBV9 and J is TRBJ2-1, with 8 positions matching TRBD1. Per germline, CDR1 SGDLS and CDR2 YYNGEE. There are 14 residues in the CDR3. V shed 3 bases and J 5 bases; nucleotides not matched to a gene: 4. In nucleotides, the CDR3 is TGTGCCAGCAGCGAACAGGGGGGAAACAATGAGCAGTTCTTC. It translates to CASSEQGGNNEQFF.

The chain uses TRBV7-8 and TRBJ2-1, with D perhaps given as TRBD1 or TRBD2 (5 bases each). The CDR3 consists of 17 residues. Per the germline V gene, CDR1 is SGHVS and CDR2 is FQNEAQ. V was clipped by 7 bases and J by 6 bases, with 25 bases between them. CDR3 sequence reads: CASIQPRGDERTNEQFF. In DNA, the CDR3 is TGTGCCAGCATCCAACCGAGGGGCGACGAGAGGACCAATGAGCAGTTCTTC. The whole variable domain, filled in from reference TRBV7-8 and TRBJ2-1, reads GAGVSQSPRYKVAKRGQDVALRCDPISGHVSLFWYQQALGQGPEFLTYFQNEAQLDKSGLPSDRFFAERPEGSVSTLKIQRTQQEDSAVYLCASIQPRGDERTNEQFFGPGTRLTVL.

This clonotype showed up just a few times. J is TRBJ2-7 and V is TRBV7-9, with unresolved D. V was clipped by 1 base and J by 7 bases, with 11 bases between them. From germline, CDR1 is SEHNR and CDR2 FQNEAQ (reference sequence). This CDR3 has 13 amino acids. The CDR3 loop reads CASSLGTAREQYV. The CDR3 DNA sequence: TGTGCCAGCAGCTTAGGGACGGCTCGGGAGCAGTACGTC.

This clonotype was detected ten times or more. The J gene is TRBJ2-7, the V gene TRBV12-3 or TRBV12-4; D unclear. V lost 6 bases, J lost 0 bases, and 12 bases lay in between. The CDR3 is made up of 14 amino acids. CDR3 DNA: TGTGCCAGCAGCCCCCCGCCACACTCCTACGAGCAGTACTTC. As protein: CASSPPPHSYEQYF.